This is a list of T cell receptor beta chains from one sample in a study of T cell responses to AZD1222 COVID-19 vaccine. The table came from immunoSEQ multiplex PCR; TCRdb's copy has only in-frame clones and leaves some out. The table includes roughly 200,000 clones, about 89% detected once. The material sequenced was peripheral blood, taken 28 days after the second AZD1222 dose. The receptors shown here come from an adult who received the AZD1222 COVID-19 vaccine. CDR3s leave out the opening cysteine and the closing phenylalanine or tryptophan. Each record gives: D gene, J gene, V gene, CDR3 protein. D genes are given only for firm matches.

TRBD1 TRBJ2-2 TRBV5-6 ASSLWKGTGGFLSGELF
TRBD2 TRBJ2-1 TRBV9 ASSAPSGRALNEQF
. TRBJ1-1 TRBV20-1 SASRNTEAF
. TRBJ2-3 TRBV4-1 ASSAYWAAGGGTDTQY
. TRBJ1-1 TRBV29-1 SVGRQNTEAF
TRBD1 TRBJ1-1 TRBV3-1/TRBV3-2 ASSWEGAGEAF
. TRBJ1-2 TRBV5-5 ASSLGHSGDYGYT
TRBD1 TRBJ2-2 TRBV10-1 ASSERLGGQGRTGELF
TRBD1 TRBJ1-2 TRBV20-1 SAGGGGGVVNYGYT
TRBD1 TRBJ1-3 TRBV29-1 SVRDSSGNTIY
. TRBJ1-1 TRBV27 ASSLSQGMNTEAF
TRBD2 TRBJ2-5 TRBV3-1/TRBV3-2 ASSQEGETGGQETQY
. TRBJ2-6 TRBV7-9 ASSLLSSATFSGANVLT
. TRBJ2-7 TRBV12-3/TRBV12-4 ASSFDGYEQY
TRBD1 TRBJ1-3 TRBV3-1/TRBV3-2 ASSPIRTGASGNTIY
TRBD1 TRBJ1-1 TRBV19 ASSPRTGKNTEAF
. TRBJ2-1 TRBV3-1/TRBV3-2 ASSQGVNEQF
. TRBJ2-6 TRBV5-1 ASSLSASGANVLT
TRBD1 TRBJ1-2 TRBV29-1 SALGQGTYGYT
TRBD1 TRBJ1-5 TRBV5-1 ASSLVTGFGQPQH
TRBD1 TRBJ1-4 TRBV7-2 ASSPGTGRYEKLF
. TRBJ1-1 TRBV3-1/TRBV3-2 ASSRTGWGLNTEAF
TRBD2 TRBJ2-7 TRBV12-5 ASGLSGNSYEQY
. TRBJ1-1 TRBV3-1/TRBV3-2 ASSQRRSVAEAF
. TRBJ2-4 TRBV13 ASSSIGVAKNIQY
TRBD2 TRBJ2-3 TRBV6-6 ASSYRGRQRTDTQY
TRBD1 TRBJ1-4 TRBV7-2 ASSPRTGLREKLF
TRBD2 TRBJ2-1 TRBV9 ASSGSRSGVAYNEQF
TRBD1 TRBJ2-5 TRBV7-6 ASSYQGAQY
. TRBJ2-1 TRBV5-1 ASTSRPPNNEQF
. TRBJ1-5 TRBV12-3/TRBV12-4 ASRQGSQPQH
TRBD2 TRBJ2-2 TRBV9 ASTSTSSNTGELF
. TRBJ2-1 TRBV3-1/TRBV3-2 ASSDKLGERYNEQF
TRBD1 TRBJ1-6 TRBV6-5 ASRRGQISPLH
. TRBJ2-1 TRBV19 ASKSGGAEDEQF
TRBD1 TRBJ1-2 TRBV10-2 ASSGTGGYGYT
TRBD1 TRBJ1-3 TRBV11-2 ASSLEPGTGPGNTIY
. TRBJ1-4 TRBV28 ASSMGGQQEKLF